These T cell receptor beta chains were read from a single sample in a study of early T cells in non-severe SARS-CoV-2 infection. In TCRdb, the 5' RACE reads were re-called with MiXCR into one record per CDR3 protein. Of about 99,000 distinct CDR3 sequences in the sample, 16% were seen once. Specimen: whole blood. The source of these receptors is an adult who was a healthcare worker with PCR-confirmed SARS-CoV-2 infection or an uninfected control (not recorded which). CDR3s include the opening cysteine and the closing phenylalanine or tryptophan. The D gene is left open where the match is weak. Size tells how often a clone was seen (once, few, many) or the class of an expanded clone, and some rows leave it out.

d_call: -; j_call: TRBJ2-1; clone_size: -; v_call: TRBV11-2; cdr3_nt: TGTGCCAGCAGCTCAAGAGACGGCGAGCAGTTCTTC; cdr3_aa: CASSSRDGEQFF
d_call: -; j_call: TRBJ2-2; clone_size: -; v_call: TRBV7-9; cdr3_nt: TGTGCCAGCAGCCCCGGACTGAACACCGGGGAGCTGTTTTTT; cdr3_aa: CASSPGLNTGELFF
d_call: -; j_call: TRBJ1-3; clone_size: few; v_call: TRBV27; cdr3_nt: TGTGCCAGCAGGGGGGTCTCTGGAAACACCATATATTTT; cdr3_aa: CASRGVSGNTIYF
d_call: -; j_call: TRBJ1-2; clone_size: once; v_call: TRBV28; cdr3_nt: TGTGCCAGCAGACAGATCGGGACACCCCTAGGCTACACCTTC; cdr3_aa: CASRQIGTPLGYTF
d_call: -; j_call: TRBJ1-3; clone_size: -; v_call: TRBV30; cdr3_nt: TGTGCCTGGAGTGGGGCAGGCTTAACTGGAAACACCATATATTTT; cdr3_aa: CAWSGAGLTGNTIYF
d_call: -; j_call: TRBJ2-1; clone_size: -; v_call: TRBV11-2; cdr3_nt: TGTGCCAGCAGCTTAGATCTAATCCATGAGCAGTTCTTC; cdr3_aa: CASSLDLIHEQFF
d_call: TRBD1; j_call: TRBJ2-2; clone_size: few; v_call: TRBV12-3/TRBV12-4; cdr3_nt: TGTGCCAGCAGTGTACAGGGGGTTGGGACCGGGGAGCTGTTTTTT; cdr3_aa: CASSVQGVGTGELFF
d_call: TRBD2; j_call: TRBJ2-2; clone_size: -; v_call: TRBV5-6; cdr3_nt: TGTGCCAGCAGCGCTCTAGCGGGAGGAAACACCGGGGAGCTGTTTTTT; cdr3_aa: CASSALAGGNTGELFF
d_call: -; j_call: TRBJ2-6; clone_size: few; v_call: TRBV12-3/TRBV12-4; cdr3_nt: TGTGCCATCAGAGGGGCGCCGATCTCTGGGGCCAACGTCCTGACTTTC; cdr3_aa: CAIRGAPISGANVLTF
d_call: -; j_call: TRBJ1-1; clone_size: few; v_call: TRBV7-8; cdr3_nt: TGTGCCAGCAGCTCTCCCGGGGACCGCACTGAAGCTTTCTTT; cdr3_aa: CASSSPGDRTEAFF
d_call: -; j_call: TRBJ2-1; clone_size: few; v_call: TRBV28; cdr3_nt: TGTGCCAGCAGTTTACACAATGAGCAGTTCTTC; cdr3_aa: CASSLHNEQFF
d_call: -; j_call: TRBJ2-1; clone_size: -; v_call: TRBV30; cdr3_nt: TGTGCCTGGAGTGACCGCAATGAGCAGTTCTTC; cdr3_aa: CAWSDRNEQFF
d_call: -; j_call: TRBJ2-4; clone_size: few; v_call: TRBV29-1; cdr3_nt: TGCAGCGTTGAAGAATTGGACTTAGCCAAAAACATTCAGTACTTC; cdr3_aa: CSVEELDLAKNIQYF
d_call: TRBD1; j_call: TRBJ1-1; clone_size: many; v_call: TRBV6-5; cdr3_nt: TGTGCCAGCAGTACGATCAGGGGGCCAGCTGAAGCTTTCTTT; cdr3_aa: CASSTIRGPAEAFF
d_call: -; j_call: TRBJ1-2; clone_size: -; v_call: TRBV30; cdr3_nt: TGTGCCTCCTCAGTTGGGGGCGGCTACACCTTC; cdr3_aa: CASSVGGGYTF
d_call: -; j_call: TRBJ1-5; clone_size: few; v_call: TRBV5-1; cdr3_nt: TGCGCCAGCCGACCGGGGGGCAGTCAAAATCAGCCCCAGCATTTT; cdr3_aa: CASRPGGSQNQPQHF
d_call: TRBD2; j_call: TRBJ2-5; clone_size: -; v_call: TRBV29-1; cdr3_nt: TGCAGCGTTTCACAGCTAGCGGGCAGCCAAGAGACCCAGTACTTC; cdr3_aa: CSVSQLAGSQETQYF
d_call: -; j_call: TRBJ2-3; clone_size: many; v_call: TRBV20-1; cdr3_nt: TGCAGTGCTAGAGAGGGGCTAGTTGGTACGCAGTATTTT; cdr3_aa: CSAREGLVGTQYF
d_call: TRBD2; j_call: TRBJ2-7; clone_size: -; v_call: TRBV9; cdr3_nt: TGTGCCAGCAGCGCGGACCCAAGCGGGGGGTACGAGCAGTACTTC; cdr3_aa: CASSADPSGGYEQYF
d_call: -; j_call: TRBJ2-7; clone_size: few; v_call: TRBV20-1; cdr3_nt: TGCAGTGTCAGACTGGATTCCTACGAGCAGTACTTC; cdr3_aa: CSVRLDSYEQYF
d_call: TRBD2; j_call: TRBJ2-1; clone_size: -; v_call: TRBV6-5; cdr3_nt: TGTGCCAGCACCCTGGGGGCTAGCGGGAGGAATGAGCAGTTCTTC; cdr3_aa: CASTLGASGRNEQFF
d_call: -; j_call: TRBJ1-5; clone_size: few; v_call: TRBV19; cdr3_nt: TGTGCCAGTAGTATCCCGGGACTGCCTAATCAGCCCCAGCATTTT; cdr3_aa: CASSIPGLPNQPQHF
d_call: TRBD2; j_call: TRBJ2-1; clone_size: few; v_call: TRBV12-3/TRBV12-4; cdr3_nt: TGTGCCAGCAGTTTGCTCCTAGCGGGGGTCGGTGAGCAGTTCTTC; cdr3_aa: CASSLLLAGVGEQFF
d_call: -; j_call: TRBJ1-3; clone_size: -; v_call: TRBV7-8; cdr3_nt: TGTGCCAGCAGCTTAGAGGAAATTCGAAACACCATATATTTT; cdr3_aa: CASSLEEIRNTIYF
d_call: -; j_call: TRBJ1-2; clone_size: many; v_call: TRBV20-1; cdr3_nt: TGCAGTGCTAGTTGGGCCTCCAGTGCGGGCTACACCTTC; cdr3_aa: CSASWASSAGYTF
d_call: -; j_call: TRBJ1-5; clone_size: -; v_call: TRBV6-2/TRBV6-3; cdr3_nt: TGTGCCAGCAGTTATGTGGGGCATCAGCGCCAGCATTTT; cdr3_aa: CASSYVGHQRQHF
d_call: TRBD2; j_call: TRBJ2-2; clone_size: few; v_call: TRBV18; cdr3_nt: TGTGCCAGCTCACGGAGCGGGACGAACACCGGGGAGCTGTTTTTT; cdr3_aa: CASSRSGTNTGELFF
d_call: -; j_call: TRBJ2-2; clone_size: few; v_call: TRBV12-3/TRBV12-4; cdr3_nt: TGTGCCAGCAGCCTCTCCAGGGAGCTGTTTTTT; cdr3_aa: CASSLSRELFF